Described below is a single TCR beta chain sequence and its context. Its antigen is unknown. The data belong to a study of brain T cells in children with intractable seizures. Overall study results and limits: Patients' HCMV serostatus was unknown; virus specificity rests on CDR3 similarity alone. Clones missing pre-surgery may reflect undersampling of that blood sample.

The method was immunoSEQ multiplex PCR; TCRdb's version includes in-frame clones alone and lacks a portion of them. In the table there are around 340,000 clones, over 85% of which are singletons. As to time point: blood from clinic visit 5 months post-surgery; TSC patient then seizure free. Surgery cases with the highest brain T cell transcript signatures were chosen for sequencing. Before surgery, patients took at least one anti-epileptic drug. The receptor was derived from a boy under three years old with tuberous sclerosis and intractable seizures. The sample consisted of peripheral blood, taken more than 4 months after surgery.

The CDR3 DNA reads as TGTGCCAGCAGCCAACAAAGGGGCAATCAGCCCCAGCATTTT. It translates to CASSQQRGNQPQHF. V gene TRBV4-2 combines with J gene TRBJ1-5; the D is unclear. The CDR3 is 14 amino acids. Germline CDR1 LGHNA, CDR2 YNFKEQ. V was trimmed by 2 bases and J by 2 bases, leaving 7 bases between them.